Presented here are 18 T cell receptor beta chains from one specimen sequenced in a study of Graves' ophthalmopathy and Graves' hyperthyroidism. Transcripts of RNA were the source for amplifying TCR beta CDR3 regions. Second-round multiplex PCR came after a first-round RT-PCR that employed HTBI primers. MiXCR, run by TCRdb on the multiplex PCR reads, gives a single entry per CDR3 protein. Of about 380,000 distinct CDR3 sequences in the sample, approximately 15% were seen once. The sample comprised peripheral blood. Source of these receptors: a woman between 18 and 29 years old with stable Graves' hyperthyroidism.

Many counts were recorded for this clonotype. As the CDR3 is not closed by the conserved phenylalanine or tryptophan, this likely results from a read error. The chain links TRBV20-1 to TRBJ1-6; TRBD1 is a possible D gene (5 bases). The CDR3 runs 13 residues. V lost 2 bases, J lost 6 bases, and 8 bases lay in between. Germline-derived CDR1 and CDR2 are DFQATT and SNEGSKA (reference sequence). CDR3 residues: CSARQGSNSPLHL. The CDR3 DNA is TGCAGTGCTAGACAGGGTTCTAATTCACCCCTCCACCTT.

Ten or more counts support this clonotype. The chain is built from TRBV6-5 and TRBJ2-5; D gene uncertain. CDR1 is MNHEY and CDR2 is SVGAGI in the germline V gene. This CDR3 spans 14 amino acids. Trimming removed 0 bases from V and 3 bases from J, with 8 bases in between. The chain's CDR3 is CASSYSVGEETQYF. The CDR3 nucleotides read TGTGCCAGCAGTTACTCGGTTGGGGAAGAGACCCAGTACTTC.

This chain joins TRBV5-1 and TRBJ2-2; weak D call: TRBD1 (5 bases). There are 15 residues in the CDR3. The germline gives CDR1 SGHRS, CDR2 YFSETQ. V lost 0 bases and J 5 bases, leaving 11 bases between the germline ends. The CDR3 DNA reads TGCGCCAGCAGCTTGGTCAGGGAACGGACCGGGGAGCTGTTTTTT. As protein: CASSLVRERTGELFF.

The chain combines TRBV2 with TRBJ1-1, with no clear D. The CDR3 loop spans 13 amino acids. Germline-derived CDR1 and CDR2 are SNHLY and FYNNEI. V lost 0 bases, J lost 7 bases, and 9 bases lay in between. The CDR3 protein is CASSEAPLIEAFF. CDR3 sequence (DNA): TGTGCCAGCAGTGAAGCACCCCTTATTGAAGCTTTCTTT.

This clonotype has at least ten counts. The chain couples TRBV19 to TRBJ1-1, with TRBD1 identical over 10 bases. The CDR3 consists of 16 residues. The trim removed 5 bases at V and 5 bases at J, leaving 11 bases unmatched. Per germline, CDR1 LNHDA and CDR2 SQIVND (reference sequence). The CDR3 region has the DNA TGTGCCAGTAGTTTAAACCCGGGACAGGGGAGTACTGAAGCTTTCTTT. This codes for CASSLNPGQGSTEAFF.

This clonotype was picked up many times. The gene calls are TRBV6-1 and TRBJ1-5; the D is unclear. CDR3 length equals 15 residues. Germline-derived CDR1 and CDR2 are MNHNS and SASEGT. Trimming shortened V by 0 bases and J by 4 bases, and 10 bases separated the two germline ends. CDR3 DNA: TGTGCCAGCAGTGAAGCGCGTTCAGATAATCAGCCCCAGCATTTT. Amino acid sequence: CASSEARSDNQPQHF.

This clonotype has only a few counts. This chain uses TRBV5-1 with TRBJ1-1; D gene ambiguous. Germline CDR1 is SGHRS and CDR2 is YFSETQ. The CDR3 has 14 amino acids. V lost 4 bases and J lost 1, with 11 bases in between. CDR3 loop: CASSLESRNTEAFF. CDR3 bases: TGCGCCAGCAGCCTTGAAAGTAGGAACACTGAAGCTTTCTTT.

This clonotype was seen repeatedly, ten times or more. The chain joins TRBV20-1 to TRBJ1-1; D is unresolved. CDR3 length: 12 residues. Germline V CDR1 and CDR2: DFQATT, SNEGSKA (reference sequence). The CDR3 coding sequence is TGCAAACTGTCCGAGTGCGGGAGGGAAGCTTTCTTT. Protein sequence: CKLSECGREAFF.

Ten or more counts support this clonotype. The V gene is TRBV19, the J gene TRBJ1-3; D remains ambiguous. Germline loops: CDR1 LNHDA, CDR2 SQIVND (reference sequence). The CDR3 loop spans 15 amino acids. V lost 3 bases and J 2 bases, leaving 11 bases between the germline ends. In DNA form, the CDR3 reads TGTGCCAGTAGTATCTCCGGGATTCCTGGAAACACCATATATTTT. This codes for CASSISGIPGNTIYF.

This clonotype was seen many times. V gene TRBV3-1 combines with J gene TRBJ1-5; D not certain. V lost 0 bases, J lost 4 bases, and 7 bases lay in between. The germline CDR1 and CDR2 sequences are LGHDT and YNNKEL (reference sequence). The CDR3 loop spans 14 amino acids. For the CDR3, the DNA is TGTGCCAGCAGCCAAGACAGCTTGAATCAGCCCCAGCATTTT. This encodes CASSQDSLNQPQHF.

The rearrangement joins TRBV6-2 or TRBV6-3 to TRBJ1-1; tentative D call: TRBD1 (6 bases). CDR3 length equals 15 residues. Trimming left V 1 base short and J 2 bases short, with 11 bases between. Germline V gene sequence: CDR1 MNHEY, CDR2 SVGEGT. In nucleotides, the CDR3 is TGTGCCAGCAGTTACTTCACAGGGCTCAACACTGAAGCTTTCTTT. This translates into CASSYFTGLNTEAFF.

This clonotype was recorded many times. This chain connects TRBV7-9 to TRBJ2-5; a possible D gene is TRBD2 (5 bases). This CDR3 comprises 12 residues. Germline CDR1 and CDR2: SEHNR and FQNEAQ (reference sequence). V was clipped by 5 bases and J by 9 bases, with 13 bases between them. CDR3 residues: CASSRTEGAQYF. For the CDR3, the DNA is TGTGCCAGCAGCCGCACCGAGGGAGCCCAGTACTTC.

This clonotype was picked up many times. V and J are TRBV20-1 and TRBJ2-7; D could derive from TRBD1 or TRBD2 (5 bases each). The V gene lost 4 bases and the J gene lost 2 bases, with 9 bases spanning the gap. The germline gives CDR1 DFQATT, CDR2 SNEGSKA (reference sequence). There are 12 residues in the CDR3. The CDR3 coding sequence is TGCAGTGCTAAATTGGGGGCCTACGAGCAGTACTTC. Protein: CSAKLGAYEQYF.

The chain employs TRBV4-2 and TRBJ2-7, with 12 bases matching TRBD2. In germline, CDR1 is LGHNA, CDR2 YNFKEQ. The CDR3 is made up of 15 amino acids. The junction had 6 bases not matched to a gene; V was cut back by 4 bases and J by 5 bases. CDR3 coding DNA: TGTGCCAGCAGCCCGCTAGCGGGGGGGCCTAACGAGCAGTACTTC. This translates into CASSPLAGGPNEQYF.

The chain carries TRBV27 and TRBJ1-1; D ambiguous. Deletions cut 6 bases from V and 0 bases from J, with 8 bases between. The CDR3 is 13 amino acids. The V gene's germline CDR1 is MNHEY and CDR2 SMNVEV (reference sequence). As DNA, the CDR3 is TGTGCCAGCAGCCCAATGGTGAACACTGAAGCTTTCTTT. Residues: CASSPMVNTEAFF.

The gene calls are TRBV4-1 and TRBJ1-1, with D unresolved. From germline, CDR1 is MGHRA and CDR2 YSYEKL. This CDR3 region has 15 residues. Trimming shortened V by 4 bases and J by 1 base, and 13 bases separated the two germline ends. This CDR3 reads CASSRMPPENTEAFF. The CDR3 DNA sequence: TGCGCCAGCAGCCGGATGCCCCCGGAGAACACTGAAGCTTTCTTT.

This clonotype was observed a handful of times. The V and J genes are TRBV27 and TRBJ2-7; weak D call: TRBD1 (5 bases). Trimming cost V 5 bases and J 2 bases, with 13 bases left between them. CDR1 is MNHEY, CDR2 SMNVEV, per germline (reference sequence). This CDR3 region has 14 residues. The DNA for the CDR3 is TGTGCCAGCAGTACGTCAGGGTACACCTACGAGCAGTACTTC. Protein product: CASSTSGYTYEQYF.

In its sample, this clonotype was seen many times. This chain joins TRBV6-1 and TRBJ2-4, with D perhaps matching TRBD1 (6 bases). The CDR3 is 16 residues long. V was shortened by 5 bases and J by 5 bases, with 19 bases between the two germline ends. Germline assignment: CDR1 MNHNS and CDR2 SASEGT. As DNA, the CDR3 is TGTGCCAGCAGTCGCTCCACGGACAGCGAAGAAAACATTCAGTACTTC. Its translation: CASSRSTDSEENIQYF.